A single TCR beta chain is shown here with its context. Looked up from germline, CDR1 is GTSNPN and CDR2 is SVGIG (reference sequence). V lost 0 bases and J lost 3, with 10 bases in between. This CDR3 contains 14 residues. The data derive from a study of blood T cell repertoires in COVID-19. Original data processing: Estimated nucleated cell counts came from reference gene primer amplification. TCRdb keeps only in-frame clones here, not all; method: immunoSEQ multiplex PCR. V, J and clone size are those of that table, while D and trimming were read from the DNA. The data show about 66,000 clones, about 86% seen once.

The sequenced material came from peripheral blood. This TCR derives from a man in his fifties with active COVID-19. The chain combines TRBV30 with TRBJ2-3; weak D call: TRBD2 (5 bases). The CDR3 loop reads CAWSVGGITDTQYF. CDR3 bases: TGTGCCTGGAGTGTAGGAGGTATAACAGATACGCAGTATTTT. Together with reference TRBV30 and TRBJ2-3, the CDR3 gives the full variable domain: SQTIHQWPATLVQPVGSPLSLECTVEGTSNPNLYWYRQAAGRGLQLLFYSVGIGQISSEVPQNLSASRPQDRQFILSSKKLLLSDSGFYLCAWSVGGITDTQYFGPGTRLTVL.